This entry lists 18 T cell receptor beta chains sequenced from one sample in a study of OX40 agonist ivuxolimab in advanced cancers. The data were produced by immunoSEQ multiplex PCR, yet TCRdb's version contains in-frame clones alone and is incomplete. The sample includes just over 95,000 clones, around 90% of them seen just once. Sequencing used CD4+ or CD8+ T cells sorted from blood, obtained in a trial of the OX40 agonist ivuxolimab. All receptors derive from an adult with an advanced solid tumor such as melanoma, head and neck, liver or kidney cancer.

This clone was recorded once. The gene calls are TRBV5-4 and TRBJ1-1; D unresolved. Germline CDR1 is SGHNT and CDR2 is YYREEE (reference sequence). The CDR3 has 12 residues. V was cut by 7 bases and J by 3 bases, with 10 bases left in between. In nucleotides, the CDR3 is TGTGCCAGCTGGCGGGTTCACACTGAAGCTTTCTTT. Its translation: CASWRVHTEAFF.

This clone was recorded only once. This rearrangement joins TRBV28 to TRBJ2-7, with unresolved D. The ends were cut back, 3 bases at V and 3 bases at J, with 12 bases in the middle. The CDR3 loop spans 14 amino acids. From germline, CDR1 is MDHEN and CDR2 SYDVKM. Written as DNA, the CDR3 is TGTGCCAGCAGTTTCATCGACCGGCTCTACGAGCAGTACTTC. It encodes CASSFIDRLYEQYF.

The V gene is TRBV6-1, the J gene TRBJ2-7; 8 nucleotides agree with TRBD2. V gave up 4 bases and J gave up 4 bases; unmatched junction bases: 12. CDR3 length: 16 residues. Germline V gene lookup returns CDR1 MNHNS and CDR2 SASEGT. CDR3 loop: CASSGAVAGGKYEQYF. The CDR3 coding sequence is TGTGCCAGCAGTGGAGCGGTGGCGGGGGGCAAGTACGAGCAGTACTTC.

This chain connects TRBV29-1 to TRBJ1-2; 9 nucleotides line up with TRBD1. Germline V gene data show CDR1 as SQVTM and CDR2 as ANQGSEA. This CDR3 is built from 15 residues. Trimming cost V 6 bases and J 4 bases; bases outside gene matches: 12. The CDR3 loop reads CSVDLITGGFYGYTF. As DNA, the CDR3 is TGCAGCGTCGACCTTATTACAGGGGGCTTCTATGGCTACACCTTC.

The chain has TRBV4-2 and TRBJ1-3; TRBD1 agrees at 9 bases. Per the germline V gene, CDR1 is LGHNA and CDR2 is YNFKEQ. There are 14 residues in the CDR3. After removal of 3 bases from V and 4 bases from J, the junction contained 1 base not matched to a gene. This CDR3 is CASSQTGGGNTIYF. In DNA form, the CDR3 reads TGTGCCAGCAGCCAGACAGGGGGAGGAAACACCATATATTTT.

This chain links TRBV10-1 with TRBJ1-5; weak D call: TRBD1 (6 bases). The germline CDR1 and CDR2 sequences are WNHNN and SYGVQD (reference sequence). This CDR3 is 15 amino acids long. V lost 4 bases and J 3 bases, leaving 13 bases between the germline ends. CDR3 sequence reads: CASSGGRGLNQPQHF. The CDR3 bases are TGCGCCAGCAGTGGGGGCAGGGGCCTCAATCAGCCCCAGCATTTT.

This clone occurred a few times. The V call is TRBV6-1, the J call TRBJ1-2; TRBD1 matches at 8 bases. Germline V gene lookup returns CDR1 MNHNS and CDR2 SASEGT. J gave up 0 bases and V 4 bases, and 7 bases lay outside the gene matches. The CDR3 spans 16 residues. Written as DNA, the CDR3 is TGTGCCAGCAGTGCCGGACAGGGCCTAGCTAACTATGGCTACACCTTC. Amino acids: CASSAGQGLANYGYTF.

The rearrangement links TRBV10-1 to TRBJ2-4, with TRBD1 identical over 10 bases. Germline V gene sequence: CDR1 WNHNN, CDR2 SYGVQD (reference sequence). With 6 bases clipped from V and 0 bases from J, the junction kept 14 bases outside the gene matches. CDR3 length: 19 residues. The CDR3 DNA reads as TGCGCCAGCAGACGACCGGGACAGGGGCTCCCTGGAGCCAAAAACATTCAGTACTTC. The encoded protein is CASRRPGQGLPGAKNIQYF.

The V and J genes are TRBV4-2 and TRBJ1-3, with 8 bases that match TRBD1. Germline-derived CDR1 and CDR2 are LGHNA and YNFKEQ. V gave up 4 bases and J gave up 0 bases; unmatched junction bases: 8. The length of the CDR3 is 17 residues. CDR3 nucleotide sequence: TGTGCCAGCAGCCCGGCGGCCCAGGGGGCCTCTGGAAACACCATATATTTT. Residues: CASSPAAQGASGNTIYF.

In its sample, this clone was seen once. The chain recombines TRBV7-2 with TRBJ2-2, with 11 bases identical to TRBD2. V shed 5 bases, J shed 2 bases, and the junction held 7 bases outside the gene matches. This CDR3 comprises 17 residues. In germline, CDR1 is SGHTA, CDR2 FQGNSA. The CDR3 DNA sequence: TGTGCCAGCAGCATCCTAGCGGGAGGTTCAAACACCGGGGAGCTGTTTTTT. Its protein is CASSILAGGSNTGELFF. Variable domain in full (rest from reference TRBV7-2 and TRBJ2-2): GAGVSQSPSNKVTEKGKDVELRCDPISGHTALYWYRQSLGQGLEFLIYFQGNSAPDKSGLPSDRFSAERTGGSVSTLTIQRTQQEDSAVYLCASSILAGGSNTGELFFGEGSRLTVL.

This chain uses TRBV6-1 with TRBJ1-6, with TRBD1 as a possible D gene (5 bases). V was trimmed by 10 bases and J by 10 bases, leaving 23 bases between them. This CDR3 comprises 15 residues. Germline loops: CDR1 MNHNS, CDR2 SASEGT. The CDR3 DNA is TGTGCCACCCTAAGGGGAAGACCCTCCAGCTCACCCCTCCACTTT. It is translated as CATLRGRPSSSPLHF.

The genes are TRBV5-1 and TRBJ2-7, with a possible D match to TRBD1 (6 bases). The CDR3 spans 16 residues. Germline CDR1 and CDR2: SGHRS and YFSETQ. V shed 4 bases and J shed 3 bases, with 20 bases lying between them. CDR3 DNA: TGCGCCAGCAGCCTAGATACCTCGGACAGAGTCTACGAGCAGTACTTC. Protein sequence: CASSLDTSDRVYEQYF.

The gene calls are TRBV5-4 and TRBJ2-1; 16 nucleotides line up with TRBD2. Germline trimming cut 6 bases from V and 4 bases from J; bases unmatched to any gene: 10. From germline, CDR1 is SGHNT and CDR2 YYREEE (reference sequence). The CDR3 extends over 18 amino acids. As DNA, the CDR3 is TGTGCCAGCACCGTCCCGGGACTAGCGGGGGGGATATACAATGAGCAGTTCTTC. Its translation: CASTVPGLAGGIYNEQFF.

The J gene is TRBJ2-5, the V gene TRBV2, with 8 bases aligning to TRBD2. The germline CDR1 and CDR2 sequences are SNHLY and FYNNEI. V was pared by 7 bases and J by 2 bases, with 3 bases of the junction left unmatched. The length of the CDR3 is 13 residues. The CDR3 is CASKREPQETQYF. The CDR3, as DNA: TGTGCCAGCAAGCGGGAGCCACAAGAGACCCAGTACTTC.

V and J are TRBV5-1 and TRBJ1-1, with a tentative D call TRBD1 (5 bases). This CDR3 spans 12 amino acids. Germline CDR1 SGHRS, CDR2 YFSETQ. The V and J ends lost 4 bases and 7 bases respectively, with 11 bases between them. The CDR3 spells CASSNRMSEAFF. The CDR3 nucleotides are TGCGCCAGCAGCAACAGGATGAGTGAAGCTTTCTTT.

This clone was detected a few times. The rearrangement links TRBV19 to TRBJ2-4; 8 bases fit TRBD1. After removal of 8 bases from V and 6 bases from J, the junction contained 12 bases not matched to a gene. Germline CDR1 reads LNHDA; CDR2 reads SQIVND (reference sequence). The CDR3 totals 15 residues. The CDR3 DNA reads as TGTGCCAGTTCACCCCCCCGGGACAGGCCAAACATTCAGTACTTC. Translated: CASSPPRDRPNIQYF.

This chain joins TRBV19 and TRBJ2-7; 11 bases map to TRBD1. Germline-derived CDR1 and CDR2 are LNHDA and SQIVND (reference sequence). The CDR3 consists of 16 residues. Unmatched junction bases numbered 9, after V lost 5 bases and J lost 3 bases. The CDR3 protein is CASSVIPGQGVYEQYF. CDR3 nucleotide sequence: TGTGCCAGTAGTGTCATACCGGGACAGGGGGTCTACGAGCAGTACTTC.

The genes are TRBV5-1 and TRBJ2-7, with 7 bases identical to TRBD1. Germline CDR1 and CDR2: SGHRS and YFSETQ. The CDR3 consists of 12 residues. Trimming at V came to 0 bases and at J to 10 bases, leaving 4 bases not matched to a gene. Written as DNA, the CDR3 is TGCGCCAGCAGCTTGGGGGGACAGATACAGTACTTC. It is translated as CASSLGGQIQYF.